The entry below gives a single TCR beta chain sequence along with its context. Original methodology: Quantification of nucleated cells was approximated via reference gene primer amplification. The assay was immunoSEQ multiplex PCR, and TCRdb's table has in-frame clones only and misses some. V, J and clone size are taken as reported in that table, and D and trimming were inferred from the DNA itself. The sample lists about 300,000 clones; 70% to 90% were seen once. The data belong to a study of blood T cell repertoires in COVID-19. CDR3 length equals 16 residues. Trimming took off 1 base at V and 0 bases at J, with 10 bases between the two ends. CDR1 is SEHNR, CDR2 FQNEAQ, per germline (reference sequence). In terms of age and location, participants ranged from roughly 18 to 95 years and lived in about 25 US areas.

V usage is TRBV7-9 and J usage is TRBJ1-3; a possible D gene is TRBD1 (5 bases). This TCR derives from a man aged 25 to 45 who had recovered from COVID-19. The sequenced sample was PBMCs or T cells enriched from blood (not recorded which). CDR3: CASSLVDRDSGNTIYF. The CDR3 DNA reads TGTGCCAGCAGCTTAGTTGACAGAGACTCTGGAAACACCATATATTTT.